The next 29 T cell receptor beta chains were all read from a single sample in a study of human T cells and chemical hapten exposure. Time point indicated: patch test 1, 2 weeks after DPC sensitization. This sample's treatment: therapeutic diphenylcyclopropenone sensitization with weekly scalp DPC. TCRdb reprocessed the RACE reads via MiXCR and lists one record per CDR3 protein. The repertoire holds approximately 80,000 distinct CDR3 sequences, with about 10% as singletons. Source: whole blood, taken in connection with sensitization to the hapten diphenylcyclopropenone (DPC). The source of these receptors is a woman in her forties or fifties with alopecia areata. Some clones in this sample may be carry-over from other donors' samples.

This clonotype was found many times. The chain is built from TRBV11-2 and TRBJ1-6, with a weak D call TRBD1 (6 bases). V was trimmed by 5 bases and J by 10 bases, leaving 18 bases between them. This CDR3 contains 15 residues. Germline lookup yields CDR1 SGHAT and CDR2 FQNNGV. CDR3 in DNA: TGTGCCAGCAGCATTTCAGGGCAGGGGCACTCACCCCTCCACTTT. It yields the protein CASSISGQGHSPLHF. Together with reference TRBV11-2 and TRBJ1-6, the CDR3 gives the full variable domain: EAGVAQSPRYKIIEKRQSVAFWCNPISGHATLYWYQQILGQGPKLLIQFQNNGVVDDSQLPKDRFSAERLKGVDSTLKIQPAKLEDSAVYLCASSISGQGHSPLHFGNGTRLTVT.

As for this clonotype: This clone may be a read error of a much larger clone one base away. The chain carries TRBV11-2 and TRBJ2-1; D is undetermined. The CDR3 has 15 amino acids. The V gene lost 2 bases and the J gene lost 1 base, with 9 bases spanning the gap. Germline V lookup: CDR1 SGHAT, CDR2 FQNNGV. CDR3 loop: CASSLNMWSYNEQFF. As DNA, the CDR3 is TGTGCCAGCAGCTTAAACATGTGGTCCTACAATGAGCAGTTCTTC.

Many counts were recorded for this clonotype. This sequence joins TRBV5-1 and TRBJ2-1, with 10 positions matching TRBD2. V lost 6 bases to trimming and J lost 6 bases; unmatched junction nucleotides: 12. The CDR3 length is 16 residues. Germline V gene data show CDR1 as SGHRS and CDR2 as YFSETQ. The CDR3 here is CASKYEGLARLNEQFF. The CDR3 region has the DNA TGCGCCAGCAAATACGAGGGACTAGCGCGTCTCAATGAGCAGTTCTTC. The full variable domain, its missing parts supplied by reference TRBV5-1 and TRBJ2-1, is KAGVTQTPRYLIKTRGQQVTLSCSPISGHRSVSWYQQTPGQGLQFLFEYFSETQRNKGNFPGRFSGRQFSNSRSEMNVSTLELGDSALYLCASKYEGLARLNEQFFGPGTRLTVL.

The rearrangement links TRBV27 to TRBJ2-5, with D perhaps TRBD2 (6 bases). Germline CDR1 reads MNHEY; CDR2 reads SMNVEV (reference sequence). The V end was cut by 6 bases, the J end by 4 bases, with 15 bases between. This CDR3 is 14 amino acids long. CDR3 region: CASRKTSFLETQYF. The CDR3 coding sequence is TGTGCCAGCAGAAAGACTAGTTTTTTAGAGACCCAGTACTTC.

This clonotype showed up many times. The chain carries TRBV12-3 or TRBV12-4 and TRBJ1-2; TRBD1 agrees at 12 bases. This CDR3 has 14 residues. With 5 bases clipped from V and 8 bases from J, the junction kept 6 bases outside the gene matches. Written as DNA, the CDR3 is TGTGCCAGCAGTCCGGGACAGGGGGCGAAGGGCTACACCTTC. The encoded protein is CASSPGQGAKGYTF.

Remarks on this clonotype: A single base separates this from a much larger clone, so it may be a read error. J is TRBJ2-6 and V is TRBV20-1; tentatively, D is TRBD1 (6 bases). This CDR3 has 16 residues. The germline CDR1 and CDR2 sequences are DFQATT and SNEGSKA (reference sequence). In DNA form, the CDR3 reads TGCAGTGCTAGAGATGGACAGAGCTCTGGGGCCAGCGTCCTGACTTTC. Translation: CSARDGQSSGASVLTF.

CDR3 sequence reads: CASGRILYNEQFF. The CDR3 DNA follows: TGTGCCAGCGGTCGGATTTTATACAATGAGCAGTTCTTC. The chain employs TRBV27 and TRBJ2-1; D not certain. Germline V gene lookup returns CDR1 MNHEY and CDR2 SMNVEV (reference sequence). The CDR3 spans 13 residues. V lost 8 bases and J 4 bases, leaving 12 bases between the germline ends.

This clonotype occurred a few times. The rearrangement links TRBV9 to TRBJ2-7; D remains ambiguous. In germline, CDR1 is SGDLS, CDR2 YYNGEE. Trimming removed 4 bases from V and 0 bases from J, with 17 bases in between. The CDR3 extends over 16 amino acids. Here the CDR3 DNA reads TGTGCCAGCAGCCCTGAGTGGCGCAAAAGCTCCTACGAGCAGTACTTC. It translates to CASSPEWRKSSYEQYF.

This clonotype was seen a handful of times. The chain has TRBV18 and TRBJ2-1; D not certain. The V end lost 1 base, the J end lost 9 bases, and 13 bases lay between the germline ends. CDR1 is KGHSH and CDR2 is LQKENI in the germline V gene. This CDR3 has 14 amino acids. DNA of the CDR3: TGTGCCAGCTCACCACGAAGCGTATACGGTGAGCAGTTCTTC. It encodes CASSPRSVYGEQFF.

This clonotype occurred a few times. The rearrangement uses TRBV9 and TRBJ2-2, with 8 bases fitting TRBD2. Germline CDR1 and CDR2: SGDLS and YYNGEE. The CDR3 length is 21 residues. V shed 1 base, J shed 6 bases, and the junction held 23 bases outside the gene matches. As DNA, the CDR3 is TGTGCCAGCAGCGTACACGGACAAGCGATCAATGATAGCGGGACCCCCGGGGAGCTGTTTTTT. Translation gives CASSVHGQAINDSGTPGELFF.

This clonotype was picked up many times. This chain links TRBV29-1 with TRBJ1-3; unclear D gene. Between the trimmed V and J ends, which lost 4 bases and 4 bases, there was a span of 5 bases. CDR3 size: 11 residues. From germline, CDR1 is SQVTM and CDR2 ANQGSEA. The CDR3 DNA sequence: TGCAGCGTTGGTTGGGGAAACACCATATATTTT. It codes for CSVGWGNTIYF.

The table lists this clonotype with a few counts. CDR3 DNA: TGTGCCAGCATCTTAGGGGGGAACTATGGCTACACCTTC. This codes for CASILGGNYGYTF. This sequence joins TRBV12-3 or TRBV12-4 and TRBJ1-2, with a weak D call TRBD1 (6 bases). This CDR3 is 13 amino acids long. V was trimmed by 7 bases and J by 2 bases, leaving 11 bases between them.

The chain employs TRBV4-1 and TRBJ1-5; D is possibly TRBD1 (6 bases). The CDR3 has 17 residues. The V gene lost 3 bases and the J gene lost 0 bases, with 15 bases spanning the gap. Per germline, CDR1 MGHRA and CDR2 YSYEKL. This CDR3 reads CASSQLQGLSSNQPQHF. The DNA for the CDR3 is TGCGCCAGCAGCCAGCTACAGGGACTGTCTAGCAATCAGCCCCAGCATTTT.

This clonotype has a handful of counts. J is TRBJ2-1 and V is TRBV20-1, with 9 bases aligning to TRBD2. The germline V gene has CDR1 DFQATT and CDR2 SNEGSKA (reference sequence). J lost 5 bases, V lost 5 bases, and 10 bases had no gene match. The length of the CDR3 is 15 residues. This CDR3 reads CSAYQLAGLNNEQFF. For the CDR3, the DNA is TGCAGTGCTTACCAGCTAGCGGGGCTAAACAATGAGCAGTTCTTC.

This clonotype was seen only a few times. The CDR3 sequence: CSAGPRAEQYF. Written as DNA, the CDR3 is TGCAGTGCAGGACCCCGGGCCGAGCAGTACTTC. V gene TRBV20-1 combines with J gene TRBJ2-7; D is unresolved. From germline, CDR1 is DFQATT and CDR2 SNEGSKA (reference sequence). Trimming pared 6 bases from V and 6 bases from J, leaving 12 bases between. The CDR3 covers 11 residues.

Ten or more counts support this clonotype. The rearrangement links TRBV18 to TRBJ1-1; TRBD1 matches at 7 bases. Germline CDR1 is KGHSH and CDR2 is LQKENI. This CDR3 region has 13 residues. Losses at the gene ends were 4 bases for V and 4 bases for J; bases not matched to a gene: 3. Here the CDR3 reads CASSQGAGTEAFF. CDR3 sequence (DNA): TGTGCCAGCTCACAGGGGGCAGGCACTGAAGCTTTCTTT.

The chain has TRBV7-9 and TRBJ2-7, with D unclear. Per germline, CDR1 SEHNR and CDR2 FQNEAQ (reference sequence). Trimming took off 4 bases at V and 4 bases at J, with 8 bases between the two ends. The CDR3 length is 12 residues. The CDR3, as DNA: TGTGCCAGCAGCTCGTATCTGTACGAGCAGTACTTC. This sequence encodes CASSSYLYEQYF.

In its sample, this clonotype was seen a few times. The V call is TRBV15, the J call TRBJ2-7; tentatively, D is TRBD1 (6 bases). Trimming stripped 4 bases from V and 3 bases from J, with 10 bases between. CDR1 and CDR2 from the germline V gene are LNHNV and YYDKDF (reference sequence). The CDR3 is 13 residues long. The CDR3 region has the DNA TGTGCCACCAGCACGGGACACCACTACGAGCAGTACTTC. Translating gives CATSTGHHYEQYF.

This clonotype was detected many times. The rearrangement uses TRBV7-9 and TRBJ2-7; 7 bases match TRBD2. CDR3 length: 17 amino acids. The V and J ends lost 5 bases and 2 bases, in that order; junction bases with no gene match: 15. Germline V CDR1 and CDR2: SEHNR, FQNEAQ (reference sequence). CDR3 residues: CASSQLSGTESAYEQYF. The CDR3 bases are TGTGCCAGCAGCCAACTCAGCGGGACCGAATCAGCCTACGAGCAGTACTTC.

This clonotype was found many times. The CDR3 loop reads CASSPLQIAAAINTGELFF. The CDR3 nucleotides are TGTGCCAGCTCACCACTCCAGATAGCGGCAGCAATAAACACCGGGGAGCTGTTTTTT. The chain joins TRBV18 to TRBJ2-2, with TRBD2 as a possible D gene (6 bases). The germline V gene encodes CDR1 KGHSH and CDR2 LQKENI. V gave up 1 base and J gave up 2 bases, with 20 bases separating them. The CDR3 is 19 residues long.

There are many counts of this clonotype. The chain couples TRBV30 to TRBJ2-3; D not certain. Germline lookup yields CDR1 GTSNPN and CDR2 SVGIG (reference sequence). The ends were cut back, 1 base at V and 6 bases at J, with 8 bases in the middle. The CDR3 sequence is 12 residues long. DNA of the CDR3: TGTGCCTGGAGTGGATCGCTTGATACGCAGTATTTT. Translation gives CAWSGSLDTQYF.

This clonotype was recorded a few times. The chain employs TRBV27 and TRBJ2-3, with 13 bases identical to TRBD2. The CDR3 contains 16 residues. CDR1 and CDR2 from the germline V gene are MNHEY and SMNVEV (reference sequence). Trimming took 3 bases from V and 4 from J; bases not matched to a gene: 4. The CDR3 sequence: CASSLVGLAGADTQYF. CDR3 nucleotides: TGTGCCAGCAGTTTGGTCGGACTAGCGGGAGCAGATACGCAGTATTTT.

This clonotype occurred a few times. The rearrangement uses TRBV6-2 or TRBV6-3 and TRBJ2-7; 12 bases agree with TRBD1. Germline V lookup: CDR1 MNHEY, CDR2 SVGEGT. This CDR3 is built from 15 residues. Trimming removed 5 bases from V and 3 bases from J; junction bases left unmatched: 5. The CDR3 DNA sequence: TGTGCCAGCAGTCCCGGGACAGGGGGCAACTACGAGCAGTACTTC. Its translation is CASSPGTGGNYEQYF.

This clonotype was counted a few times. The chain carries TRBV7-2 and TRBJ1-6; tentatively, D is TRBD1 (6 bases). Between the trimmed V and J ends, which lost 2 bases and 7 bases, there was a span of 9 bases. This CDR3 is 14 amino acids long. In germline, CDR1 is SGHTA, CDR2 FQGNSA. Written as DNA, the CDR3 is TGTGCCAGCAGCTTACCAGGGGAGAATTCACCCCTCCACTTT. Translating gives CASSLPGENSPLHF.

The chain joins TRBV5-1 to TRBJ2-7; 15 nucleotides align to TRBD2. Germline trimming cut 5 bases from V and 1 base from J; bases unmatched to any gene: 10. Germline-derived CDR1 and CDR2 are SGHRS and YFSETQ. CDR3 length: 18 residues. CDR3 sequence reads: CASSRPSGTSGGSYEQYF. The CDR3 bases are TGCGCCAGCAGTCGGCCTTCGGGGACTAGCGGGGGGTCCTACGAGCAGTACTTC. Using reference TRBV5-1 and TRBJ2-7 for the parts outside the CDR3, the full variable domain is KAGVTQTPRYLIKTRGQQVTLSCSPISGHRSVSWYQQTPGQGLQFLFEYFSETQRNKGNFPGRFSGRQFSNSRSEMNVSTLELGDSALYLCASSRPSGTSGGSYEQYFGPGTRLTVT.

This clonotype came up many times. The J gene is TRBJ1-1, the V gene TRBV6-2 or TRBV6-3, with D uncertain. V lost 10 bases and J 0 bases, leaving 18 bases between the germline ends. CDR1 MNHEY and CDR2 SVGEGT come from the germline V gene. The CDR3 length is 15 residues. This chain's CDR3 is CATARTHRMNTEAFF. CDR3 DNA: TGTGCCACCGCCCGGACTCATAGAATGAACACTGAAGCTTTCTTT.

This clonotype was seen a few times. The CDR3 DNA reads TGTGCCAGCAGTCTAACTAAAACGGGGCAGTTCTTC. This codes for CASSLTKTGQFF. The gene calls are TRBV28 and TRBJ2-1; D is ambiguous. The V and J ends lost 5 bases and 12 bases respectively, with 14 bases between them. Germline loops: CDR1 MDHEN, CDR2 SYDVKM. The CDR3 sequence is 12 residues long.

The table lists this clonotype with many counts. The chain recombines TRBV25-1 with TRBJ2-2; 7 nucleotides line up with TRBD1. CDR1 is MGHDK, CDR2 SYGVNS, per germline. The CDR3 sequence is 15 residues long. Trimming removed 6 bases from V and 0 bases from J; junction bases left unmatched: 4. CDR3: CASREGTANTGELFF. The CDR3 DNA is TGTGCCAGCAGAGAAGGGACAGCGAACACCGGGGAGCTGTTTTTT.

In this sample, this clonotype turned up many times. The gene calls are TRBV7-6 and TRBJ2-3; TRBD2 matches 8 bases. CDR1 and CDR2 (germline): SGHVS, FNYEAQ. With 0 bases clipped from V and 2 bases from J, the junction kept 7 bases outside the gene matches. The CDR3 totals 17 residues. The CDR3 DNA reads TGTGCCAGCAGCTTAGCGGGGATAGCGGGGTTCACAGATACGCAGTATTTT. Translating it yields CASSLAGIAGFTDTQYF.